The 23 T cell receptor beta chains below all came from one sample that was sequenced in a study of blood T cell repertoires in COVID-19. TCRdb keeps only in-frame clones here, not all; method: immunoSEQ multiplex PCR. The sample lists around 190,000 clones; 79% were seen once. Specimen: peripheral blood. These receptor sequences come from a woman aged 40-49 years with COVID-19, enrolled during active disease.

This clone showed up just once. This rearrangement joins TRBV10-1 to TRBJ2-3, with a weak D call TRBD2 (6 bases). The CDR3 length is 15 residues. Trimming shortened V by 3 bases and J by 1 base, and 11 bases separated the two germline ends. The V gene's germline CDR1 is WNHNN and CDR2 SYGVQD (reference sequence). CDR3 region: CASSDGGEGTDTQYF. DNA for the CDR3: TGCGCCAGCAGTGACGGAGGGGAGGGCACAGATACGCAGTATTTT.

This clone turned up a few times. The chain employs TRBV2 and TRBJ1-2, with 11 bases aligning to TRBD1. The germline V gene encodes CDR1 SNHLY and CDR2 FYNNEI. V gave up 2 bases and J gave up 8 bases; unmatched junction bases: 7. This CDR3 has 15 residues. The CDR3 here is CASSERGTGGIGYTF. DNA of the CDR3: TGTGCCAGCAGTGAAAGGGGGACAGGGGGAATAGGCTACACCTTC.

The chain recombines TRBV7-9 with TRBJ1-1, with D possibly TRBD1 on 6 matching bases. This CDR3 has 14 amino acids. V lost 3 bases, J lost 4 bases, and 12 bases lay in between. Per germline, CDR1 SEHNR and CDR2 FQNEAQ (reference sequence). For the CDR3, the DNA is TGTGCCAGCAGCTTCGAGGTGGGGGCCACTGAAGCTTTCTTT. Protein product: CASSFEVGATEAFF.

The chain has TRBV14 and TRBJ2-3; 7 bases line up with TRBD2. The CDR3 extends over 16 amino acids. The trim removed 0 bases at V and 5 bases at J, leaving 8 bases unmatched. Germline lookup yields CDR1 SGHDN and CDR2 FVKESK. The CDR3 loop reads CASSQDPAGVEDTQYF. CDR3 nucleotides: TGTGCCAGCAGCCAAGATCCGGCGGGAGTCGAAGATACGCAGTATTTT. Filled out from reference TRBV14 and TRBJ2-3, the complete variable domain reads EAGVTQFPSHSVIEKGQTVTLRCDPISGHDNLYWYRRVMGKEIKFLLHFVKESKQDESGMPNNRFLAERTGGTYSTLKVQPAELEDSGVYFCASSQDPAGVEDTQYFGPGTRLTVL.

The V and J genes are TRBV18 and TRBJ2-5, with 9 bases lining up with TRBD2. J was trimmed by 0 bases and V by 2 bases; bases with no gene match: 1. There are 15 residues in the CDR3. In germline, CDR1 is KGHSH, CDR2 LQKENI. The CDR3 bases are TGTGCCAGCTCACCAACTAGCGGGTACCAAGAGACCCAGTACTTC. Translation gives CASSPTSGYQETQYF.

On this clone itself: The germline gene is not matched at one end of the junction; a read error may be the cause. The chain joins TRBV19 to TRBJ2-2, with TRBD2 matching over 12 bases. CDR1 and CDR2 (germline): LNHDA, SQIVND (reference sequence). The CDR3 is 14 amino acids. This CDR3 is CAGRTSGDTGELFF. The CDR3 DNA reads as TGTGCCGGTAGGACTAGCGGGGACACCGGGGAGCTGTTTTTT.

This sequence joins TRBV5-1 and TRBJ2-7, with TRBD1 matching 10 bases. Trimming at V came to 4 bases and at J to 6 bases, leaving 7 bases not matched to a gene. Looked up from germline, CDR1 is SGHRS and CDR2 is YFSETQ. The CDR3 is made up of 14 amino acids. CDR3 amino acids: CASSLRQGAVEQYF. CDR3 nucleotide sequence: TGCGCCAGCAGCCTTAGACAGGGGGCGGTCGAGCAGTACTTC.

The CDR3 DNA follows: TGTGCCTGGAGTGTACGGGGGGCATATGGAAACACCATATATTTT. It encodes CAWSVRGAYGNTIYF. J is TRBJ1-3 and V is TRBV30; the D gene is possibly TRBD1 (6 bases). The CDR3 sequence is 15 residues long. Germline-derived CDR1 and CDR2 are GTSNPN and SVGIG (reference sequence). V was pared by 0 bases and J by 3 bases, with 12 bases between.

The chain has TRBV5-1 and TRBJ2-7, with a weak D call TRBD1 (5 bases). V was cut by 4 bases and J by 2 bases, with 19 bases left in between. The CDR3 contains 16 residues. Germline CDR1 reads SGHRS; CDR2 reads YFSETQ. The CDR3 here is CASSPDTGSLTYEQYF. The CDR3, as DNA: TGCGCCAGCAGCCCGGACACCGGGTCCTTAACCTACGAGCAGTACTTC.

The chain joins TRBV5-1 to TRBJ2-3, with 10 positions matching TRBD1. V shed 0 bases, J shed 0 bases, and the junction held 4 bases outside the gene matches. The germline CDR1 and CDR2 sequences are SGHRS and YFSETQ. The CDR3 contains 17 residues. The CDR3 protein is CASSLAGTGASTDTQYF. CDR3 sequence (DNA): TGCGCCAGCAGCTTGGCCGGGACAGGGGCGAGCACAGATACGCAGTATTTT.

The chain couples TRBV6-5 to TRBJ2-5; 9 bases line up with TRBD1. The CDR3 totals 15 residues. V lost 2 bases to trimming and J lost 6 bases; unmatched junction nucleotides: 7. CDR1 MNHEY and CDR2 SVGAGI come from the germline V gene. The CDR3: CASSYTGTGQKTQYF. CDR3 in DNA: TGTGCCAGCAGTTACACCGGGACAGGGCAAAAGACCCAGTACTTC.

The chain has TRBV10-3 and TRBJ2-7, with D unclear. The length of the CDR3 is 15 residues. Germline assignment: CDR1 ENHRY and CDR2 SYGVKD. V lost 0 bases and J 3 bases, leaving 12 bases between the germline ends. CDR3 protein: CAISESRYGDYEQYF. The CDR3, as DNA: TGTGCCATCAGTGAGTCGAGGTACGGAGACTACGAGCAGTACTTC.

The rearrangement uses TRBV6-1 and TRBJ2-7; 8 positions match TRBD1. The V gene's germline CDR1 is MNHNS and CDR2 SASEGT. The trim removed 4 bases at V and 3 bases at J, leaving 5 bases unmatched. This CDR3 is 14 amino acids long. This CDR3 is CASSGATGDYEQYF. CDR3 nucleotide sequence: TGTGCCAGCAGTGGAGCGACAGGGGACTACGAGCAGTACTTC.

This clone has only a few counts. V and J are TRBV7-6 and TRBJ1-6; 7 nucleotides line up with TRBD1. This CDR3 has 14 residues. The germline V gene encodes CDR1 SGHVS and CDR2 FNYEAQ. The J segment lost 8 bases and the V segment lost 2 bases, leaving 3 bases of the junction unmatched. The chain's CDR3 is CASSLNRGDSPLHF. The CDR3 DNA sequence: TGTGCCAGCAGCTTAAACAGGGGTGATTCACCCCTCCACTTT.

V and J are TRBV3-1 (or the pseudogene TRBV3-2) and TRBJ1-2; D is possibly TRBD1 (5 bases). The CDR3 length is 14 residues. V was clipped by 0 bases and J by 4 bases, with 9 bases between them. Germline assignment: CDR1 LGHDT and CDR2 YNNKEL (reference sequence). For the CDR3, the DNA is TGTGCCAGCAGCCAAGATCGGGGGAGCTATGGCTACACCTTC. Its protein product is CASSQDRGSYGYTF.

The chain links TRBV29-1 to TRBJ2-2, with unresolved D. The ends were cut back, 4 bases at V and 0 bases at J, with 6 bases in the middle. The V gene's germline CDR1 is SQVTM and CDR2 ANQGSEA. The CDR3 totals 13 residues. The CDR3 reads CSVVAPNTGELFF. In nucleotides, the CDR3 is TGCAGCGTTGTGGCCCCGAACACCGGGGAGCTGTTTTTT.

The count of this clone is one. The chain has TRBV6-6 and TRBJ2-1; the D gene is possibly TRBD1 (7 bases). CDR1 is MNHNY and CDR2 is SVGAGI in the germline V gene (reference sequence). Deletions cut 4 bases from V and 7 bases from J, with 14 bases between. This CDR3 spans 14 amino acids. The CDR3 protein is CASSSRAGGNEQFF. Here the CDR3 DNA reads TGTGCCAGCAGTTCGCGTGCAGGGGGGAATGAGCAGTTCTTC.

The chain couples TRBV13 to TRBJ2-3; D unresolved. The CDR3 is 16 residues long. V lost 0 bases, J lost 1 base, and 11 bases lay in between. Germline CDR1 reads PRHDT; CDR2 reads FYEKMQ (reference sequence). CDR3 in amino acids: CASSLGAGSRTDTQYF. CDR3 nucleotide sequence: TGTGCCAGCAGCTTAGGGGCTGGCTCACGCACAGATACGCAGTATTTT. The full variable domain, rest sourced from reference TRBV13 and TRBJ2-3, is AAGVIQSPRHLIKEKRETATLKCYPIPRHDTVYWYQQGPGQDPQFLISFYEKMQSDKGSIPDRFSAQQFSDYHSELNMSSLELGDSALYFCASSLGAGSRTDTQYFGPGTRLTVL.

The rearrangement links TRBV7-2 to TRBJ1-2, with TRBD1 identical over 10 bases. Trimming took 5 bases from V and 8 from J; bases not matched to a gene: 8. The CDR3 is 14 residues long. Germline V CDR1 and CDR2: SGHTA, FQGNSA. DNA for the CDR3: TGTGCCAGCAGCAGATGGGACAGGGGAGAGGGCTACACCTTC. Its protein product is CASSRWDRGEGYTF.

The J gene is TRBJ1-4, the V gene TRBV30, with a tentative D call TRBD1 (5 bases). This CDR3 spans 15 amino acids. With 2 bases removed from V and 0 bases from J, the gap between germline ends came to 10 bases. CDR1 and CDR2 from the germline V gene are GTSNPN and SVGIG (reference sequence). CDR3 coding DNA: TGTGCCTGGAGTCTCGGGACTGCAACTAATGAAAAACTGTTTTTT. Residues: CAWSLGTATNEKLFF. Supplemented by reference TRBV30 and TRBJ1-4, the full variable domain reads SQTIHQWPATLVQPVGSPLSLECTVEGTSNPNLYWYRQAAGRGLQLLFYSVGIGQISSEVPQNLSASRPQDRQFILSSKKLLLSDSGFYLCAWSLGTATNEKLFFGSGTQLSVL.

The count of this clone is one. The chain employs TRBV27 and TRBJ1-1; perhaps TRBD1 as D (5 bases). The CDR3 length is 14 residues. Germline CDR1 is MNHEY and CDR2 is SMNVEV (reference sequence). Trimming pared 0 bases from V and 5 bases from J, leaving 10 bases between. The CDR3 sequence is CASSLSGGITEAFF. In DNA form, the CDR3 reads TGTGCCAGCAGTTTATCGGGGGGGATTACTGAAGCTTTCTTT.

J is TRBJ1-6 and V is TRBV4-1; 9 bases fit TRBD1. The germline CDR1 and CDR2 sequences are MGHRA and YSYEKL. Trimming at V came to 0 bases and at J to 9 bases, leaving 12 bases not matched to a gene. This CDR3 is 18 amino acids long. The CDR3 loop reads CASSQDIRAADRGSPLHF. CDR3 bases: TGCGCCAGCAGCCAAGATATTAGGGCCGCGGACAGGGGTTCACCCCTCCACTTT.

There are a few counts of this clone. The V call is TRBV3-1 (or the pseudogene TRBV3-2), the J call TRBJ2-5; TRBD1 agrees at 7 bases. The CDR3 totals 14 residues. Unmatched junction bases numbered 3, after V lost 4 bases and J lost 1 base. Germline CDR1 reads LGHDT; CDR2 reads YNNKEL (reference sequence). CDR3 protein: CASSPTGSQETQYF. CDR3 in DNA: TGTGCCAGCAGCCCGACAGGGTCCCAAGAGACCCAGTACTTC.